This T cell receptor (beta chain) derives from a study of T cells in Graves' hyperthyroidism and ophthalmopathy (dated by TCRdb to between 2019 and 2020). For the wider study: Peripheral blood was collected at initial diagnosis, before any treatment. Prospective prediction of ophthalmopathy was tested in an independent validation cohort consisting of about 20 hyperthyroidism patients and over 15 patients who later progressed to ophthalmopathy. Following sampling, methimazole starting at 30 mg daily was given to hyperthyroidism patients, and high-dose intravenous methylprednisolone was given to ophthalmopathy patients. The study also compared thyroid tissue and blood T-cell repertoires from several Graves' hyperthyroidism patients. The paper describes TCR Vbeta CDR3 sequencing of about 140 peripheral blood samples, made up of fewer than 50 ophthalmopathy patients, more than 70 hyperthyroidism patients and about 17 progressor patients. A discovery cohort of around 98 patients, 43 with Graves' ophthalmopathy and approximately 60 with stable Graves' hyperthyroidism, was used to find distinguishing TCR V-J signatures. For training and testing, the 95 to 100 patients in the discovery cohort were randomly divided in a 7:3 ratio.

TCR beta CDR3 regions were amplified from RNA transcripts. A first-round RT-PCR of the TCR CDR3 used the HTBI primer set with the Qiagen OneStep RT-PCR kit. Libraries were constructed in a second round of multiplex PCR, after which size selection and purification were carried out. Paired-end sequencing of the libraries was performed with 100 bp reads on an Illumina HiSeq2000. Concerning the study's data processing: SOAPnuke was used to process the raw data, removing reads that contained adapters or uncalled bases, had a mean Phred below 15, or lacked an exact match to the constant primer or identifier. COPE v1.2.5 was used to merge high-quality paired reads, and clonotypes were defined as unique nucleotide sequences. MiTCR v1.1 was used to align the clonotypes against IMGT TRBV, TRBD and TRBJ reference segments. Only V-J combinations with frequency above 0.0001, covering about 99% of repertoires, were analysed. The TCS score was defined as the ratio of F50 (clonal expansion) to E x V (chaos), calculated using BLOSUM62-based TCRdist between CDR3 peptides within each V-J. Welch's t-statistics and random forest reduced approximately 520 V-J features to under 15, which were used in a naive Bayes classifier (R e1071). The public reads were run again by TCRdb, first through fastp at Q25 and then through MiXCR, and only productive beta chains were kept. Every distinct CDR3 protein forms one entry, paired with its most common genes and DNA. The V and J calls, along with clone size, are taken from TCRdb and not from the paper's own processing. This sample is represented by 360,000 or so distinct CDR3 sequences; around 18% of them were singletons. Jointly, the top ten make up 15% to 19% of the sample.

Comments on this clonotype: Its antigen is currently not known. Nothing much larger sits one base from this clone, and base qualities are not available.

Ophthalmopathy patients had moderately to severely active disease, Clinical Activity Score of at least 3, NOSPECS grade of at least 4, and duration under 3 months. Exclusion was applied to patients with uncontrolled infections, other autoimmune diseases, pregnancy or lactation. Clinical symptoms, serum thyroxine and TRAb, thyroid ultrasound, and orbital computed tomography formed the basis for the diagnoses. Ficoll-Paque density gradient centrifugation was used to isolate PBMCs from approximately 10 ml of fresh peripheral blood. Total RNA was extracted with Trizol reagent, and quality was checked on an Agilent 2100 Bioanalyzer. Broader findings and caveats from the paper: Sample size was not statistically predetermined, and blinding of investigators to group allocation was not performed. Blood samples also contained most of the expanded thyroid clonotypes (frequency above 0.001), which suggests that blood repertoires may reflect thyroid immune responses. A model built on a 13 V-J signature distinguished ophthalmopathy from stable hyperthyroidism, reaching approximately 89% sensitivity and under 84% specificity in cross-validation and 80%/75% in testing. During validation, the model predicted progression to ophthalmopathy a median of about 6.3 months ahead of onset, with more than 55% sensitivity and 72.22% specificity.

The CDR1 and CDR2 encoded by the germline V gene (reference sequence) are LGHDT and YNNKEL. The junction shows trimming of 0 bases on V and 8 bases on J, plus 11 bases between the germline ends. The CDR3 covers 13 residues, taking in both the cysteine and the phenylalanine. The sequence is cut down to CDR3 DNA, 39 bases in frame from base 1. Sequenced sample: blood. The source of this sequence is a woman in her 40s with Graves' ophthalmopathy. The chain is assembled from TRBV3-1 and TRBJ2-7; the D gene cannot be named for sure. The CDR3 loop reads CASSQDSRTKQYF. The bases read TGTGCCAGCAGCCAAGATAGTAGGACCAAGCAGTACTTC.